The present T cell receptor (beta chain) was sequenced within a study of T cells expressing NK-cell markers. Study results and caveats: Several donors likewise had their CD3+CD56-NKG2C+ fraction led by these clonotypes.

To note about this clonotype: Its antigen is currently unknown.

Germline-derived CDR1 and CDR2 are DFQATT and SNEGSKA (reference sequence). The CDR3 runs to 14 residues. From the 5' RACE reads, TCRdb lists one entry per CDR3 protein and no DNA. The sample has 140,000 or so distinct CDR3 sequences, and its top ten clones hold roughly 12%. The chain combines TRBV20-1 with TRBJ2-2; TCRdb lists TRBD2, though no DNA is available to test this call. Sequenced sample: blood T cells: a sorted CD56 or NKG2C T cell subset, CD4+ or CD8+ T cells, or bulk PBMC T cells (not recorded which). This sequence originates from a young man in good health. The CDR3 spells CSARLAGDTGELFF.